This T cell receptor beta chain was found in a study of neurological immune-mediated disorders. The making of cDNA relied on 5'RACE with 10-nucleotide random UMIs. Each sequencing run yielded over 180 million TCR-beta sequences from 15-18 subjects. Using its own MiXCR run on the 5' RACE reads, TCRdb lists one record per CDR3 protein. The table lists 60,000 to 80,000 distinct CDR3 sequences, under 5.5% of them singletons, with approximately 3.5% in the top ten. This clonotype was recorded at least ten times. Its specificity is unknown. Points from the study as a whole: The absence of any CDR3 amino acid sequence shared by expanded clones across subjects suggests that repertoires were private in all groups.

Germline lookup yields CDR1 MNHNS and CDR2 SASEGT. V was clipped by 0 bases and J by 5 bases, with 8 bases between them. The CDR3 extends over 14 amino acids. The unsorted libraries were generated from a total of 2 million PBMCs, which had been stored in RNAlater at -80 C. This sequence was found in a woman aged 50 to 65 with multiple sclerosis. The chain carries TRBV6-1 and TRBJ2-1; D remains unclear. The sample consisted of PBMCs. The CDR3 DNA reads TGTGCCAGCAGTGAAGCAGGGTACAACAATGAGCAGTTCTTC. This sequence encodes CASSEAGYNNEQFF.